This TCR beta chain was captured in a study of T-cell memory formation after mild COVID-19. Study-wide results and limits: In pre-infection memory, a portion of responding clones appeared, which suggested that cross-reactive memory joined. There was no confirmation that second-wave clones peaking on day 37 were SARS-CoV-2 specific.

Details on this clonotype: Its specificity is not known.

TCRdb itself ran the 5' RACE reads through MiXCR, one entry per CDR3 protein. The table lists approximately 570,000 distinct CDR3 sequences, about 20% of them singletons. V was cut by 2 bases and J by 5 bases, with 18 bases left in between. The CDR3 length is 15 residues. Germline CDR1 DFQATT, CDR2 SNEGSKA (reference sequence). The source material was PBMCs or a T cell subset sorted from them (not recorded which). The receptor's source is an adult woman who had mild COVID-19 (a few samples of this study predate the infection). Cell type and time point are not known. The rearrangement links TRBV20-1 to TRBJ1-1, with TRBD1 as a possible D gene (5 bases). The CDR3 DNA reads TGCAGTGCTAGATCTGCAGGGAGATCTTTGACTGAAGCTTTCTTT. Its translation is CSARSAGRSLTEAFF.